This TCR beta chain comes out of a study of T cell responses to AZD1222 COVID-19 vaccine (dated by TCRdb to the early 2020s). Study-level background: TCR sequencing covered about 230 trial participants: 207 given two doses of AZD1222 and 26 given two doses of MenACWY control vaccine. Enrollment into the trials was organized by age into subgroups of 18-55, 56-69 and 70-plus years, and those subgroups contained roughly 150, 30 and 60 TCR-sequenced participants, respectively. Paper-wide results and their limitations: Conclusions about previously exposed vaccinees are limited because only five to seven AZD1222 recipients were SARS-CoV-2 seropositive at baseline. Because no day 14 peak-response samples were available, the repertoires could be characterized only after the peak T cell response. Most participants were white British and females outnumbered males, and the authors suggested that clonal diversity may have been underestimated. After two AZD1222 doses, spike-specific TCR breadth and depth were significantly higher than at day 0 and than in MenACWY recipients. Reportedly, close to half of the unique spike-specific TCRs recognized epitopes lying outside the regions that are mutated in the B.1.351 and B.1.1.7 variants. Vaccine-associated CD4 TCRs spanned the whole spike protein, with dominant responses in regions 160-218 and 743-854. In the small 56-69-year group, the increase in depth fell short of significance, most likely because of low power.

The CDR3 regions of human TCRbeta chains were subjected to immunosequencing. The study's processing was this. TCRs in the repertoires were matched against a reference library of SARS-CoV-2-specific TCRs that had been generated with the MIRA antigen-specificity platform. Breadth meant the fraction of unique TCRs that were SARS-CoV-2-associated, whereas depth meant the fraction of total T cells that were SARS-CoV-2-associated. Each spike-specific TCR was assigned to its reactive spike region and to a CD4 or CD8 class using the MIRA data. Log10-transformed breadth and depth values were compared by one-way ANOVA with Sidak's multiple comparisons tests. Here the immuneACCESS table is served through TCRdb, limited to in-frame sequences with V and J called. Missing clones are a known gap in these copies; in checked studies unresolved V genes cover under half, and the rest lacks a known reason. Clone size and the V and J calls come from that table; the DNA yielded D and trimming. The sample table records 95,000 to 150,000 clones; over 80% of these occur just once. Together, the top ten hold approximately 8% of the sample.

This specimen's time point label, per the study, means: about 28 days (+/-7) after the second vaccine dose. AZD1222 recipients whose second dose came at about 4 weeks and those whose second dose came at about 12 weeks were combined into one group, since spike-specific TCR depth and breadth did not differ between the two schedules. Samples from vaccinated people were obtained from the UK trials COV001 and COV002, which included a single-blind randomized controlled phase 2/3 trial of AZD1222 (ChAdOx1 nCoV-19) in healthy adults. For TCRbeta chain sequencing, PBMC samples from trial participants were taken at day 0 and at day 28 after the second dose. A remark on this clone: It has no known antigen specificity. Per-base qualities were not stored, and no clone one base away is much larger.

The CDR3 sequence holds 13 residues, the cysteine and phenylalanine included. Solely the CDR3 DNA is kept, with 39 bases framed from the first base. CDR1 and CDR2, per the germline V gene, are MGHDK and SYGVNS. V is cut by 3 bases and J by 4 bases, and the space between the germline ends is 9 bases. This receptor was taken from an adult who received the AZD1222 COVID-19 vaccine. Sequencing used peripheral blood, obtained 28 days after the second AZD1222 dose. Recombination joined TRBV25-1 with TRBJ1-2, with a weak D call of TRBD1 (5 bases match). The CDR3 region has the sequence CASSDQGTYGYTF. Here is the DNA: TGTGCCAGCAGTGACCAGGGCACCTATGGCTACACCTTC.